A selection of T cell receptor beta chains follows, all from one sample in a study of T-cell reconstitution after alpha-beta-depleted transplantation in children. TCRdb passed the PCR reads through MiXCR, listing each CDR3 protein once. The data show 700,000 or so distinct CDR3 sequences, with over 10% seen just once and about 0.77% held by the top ten. The source material was PBMCs, sampled before TCRalphabeta/CD19-depleted stem cell transplant. The source is a girl aged 2 to 9 with congenital amegakaryocytic thrombocytopenia, due to receive a stem cell transplant. Each CDR3 is given without its conserved first and last residue. A D gene is named only where the DNA matches it firmly.

>TRBV12-3/TRBV12-4|-
ASSLGGNIQY
>TRBV7-6|TRBD2
ASSLVFLAGGFDTQY
>TRBV2|-
ASGEISYNEQF
>TRBV30|TRBD2
AWTSGGPETQY
>TRBV20-1|TRBD2
SARETSGAAYEQY
>TRBV24-1|TRBD2
ATSRDYPTHTQY
>TRBV6-1|-
ASRRTGLSNEQF
>TRBV5-1|-
ASSLEASPGELF
>TRBV20-1|-
SARDLGLLTPETQY
>TRBV10-2|-
ASGLGEETQY
>TRBV4-1|TRBD2
ASSQRAGVYNEQF